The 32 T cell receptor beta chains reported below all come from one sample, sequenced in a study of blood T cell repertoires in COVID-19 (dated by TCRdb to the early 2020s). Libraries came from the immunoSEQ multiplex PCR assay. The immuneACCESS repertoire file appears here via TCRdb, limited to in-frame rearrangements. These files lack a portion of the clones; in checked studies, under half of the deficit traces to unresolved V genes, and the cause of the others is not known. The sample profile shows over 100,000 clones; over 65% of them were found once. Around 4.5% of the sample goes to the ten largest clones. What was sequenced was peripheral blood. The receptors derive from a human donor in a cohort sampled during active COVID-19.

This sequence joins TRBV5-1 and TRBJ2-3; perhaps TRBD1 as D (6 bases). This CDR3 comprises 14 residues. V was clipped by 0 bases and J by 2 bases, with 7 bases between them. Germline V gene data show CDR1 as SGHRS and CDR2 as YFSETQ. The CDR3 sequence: CASSLGTATDTQYF. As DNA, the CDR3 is TGCGCCAGCAGCTTGGGGACAGCCACAGATACGCAGTATTTT.

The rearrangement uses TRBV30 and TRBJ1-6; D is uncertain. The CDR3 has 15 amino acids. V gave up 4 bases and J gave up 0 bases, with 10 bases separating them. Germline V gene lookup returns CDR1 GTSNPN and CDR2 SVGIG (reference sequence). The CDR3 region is CAWTPWSSYNSPLHF. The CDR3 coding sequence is TGTGCCTGGACCCCATGGAGCTCCTATAATTCACCCCTCCACTTT.

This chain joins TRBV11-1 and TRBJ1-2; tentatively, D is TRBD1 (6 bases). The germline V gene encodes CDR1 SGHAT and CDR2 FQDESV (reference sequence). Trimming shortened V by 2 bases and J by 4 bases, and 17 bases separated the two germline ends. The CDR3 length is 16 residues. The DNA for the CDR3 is TGTGCCAGCAGCTTAAGGGGACAAGATCCTGCCTATGGCTACACCTTC. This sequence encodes CASSLRGQDPAYGYTF.

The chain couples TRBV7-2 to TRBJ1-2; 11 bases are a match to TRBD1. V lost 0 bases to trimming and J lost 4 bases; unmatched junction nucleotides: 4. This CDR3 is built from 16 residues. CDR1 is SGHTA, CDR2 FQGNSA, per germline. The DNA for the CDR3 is TGTGCCAGCAGCTTAGCCGCCGGGACAGGGGGCTATGGCTACACCTTC. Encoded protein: CASSLAAGTGGYGYTF.

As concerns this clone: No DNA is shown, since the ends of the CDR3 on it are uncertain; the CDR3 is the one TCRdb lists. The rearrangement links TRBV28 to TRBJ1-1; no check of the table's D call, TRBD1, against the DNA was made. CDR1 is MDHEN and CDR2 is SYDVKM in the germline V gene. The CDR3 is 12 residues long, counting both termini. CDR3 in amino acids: CASSSSTGLAFF.

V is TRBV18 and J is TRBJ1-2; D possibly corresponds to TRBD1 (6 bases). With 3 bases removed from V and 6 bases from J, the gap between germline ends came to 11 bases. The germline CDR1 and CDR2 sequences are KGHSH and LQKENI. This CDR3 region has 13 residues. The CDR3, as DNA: TGTGCCAGCTCACCTCCAGCAGGGGATGGCTACACCTTC. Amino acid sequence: CASSPPAGDGYTF.

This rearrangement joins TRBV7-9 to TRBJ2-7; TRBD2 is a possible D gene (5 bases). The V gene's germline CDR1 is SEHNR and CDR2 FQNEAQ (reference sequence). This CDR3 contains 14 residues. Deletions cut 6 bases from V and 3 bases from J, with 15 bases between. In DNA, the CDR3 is TGTGCCAGCAGTTTTTCCGGGGTAAACTACGAGCAGTACTTC. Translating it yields CASSFSGVNYEQYF. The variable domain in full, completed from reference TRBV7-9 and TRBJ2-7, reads DTGVSQNPRHKITKRGQNVTFRCDPISEHNRLYWYRQTLGQGPEFLTYFQNEAQLEKSRLLSDRFSAERPKGSFSTLEIQRTEQGDSAMYLCASSFSGVNYEQYFGPGTRLTVT.

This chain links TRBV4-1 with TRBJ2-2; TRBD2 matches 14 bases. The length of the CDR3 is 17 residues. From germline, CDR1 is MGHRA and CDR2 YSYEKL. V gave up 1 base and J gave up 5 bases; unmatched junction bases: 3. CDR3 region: CASSQGRLAGGTGELFF. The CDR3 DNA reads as TGCGCCAGCAGCCAAGGCCGACTAGCGGGGGGGACCGGGGAGCTGTTTTTT.

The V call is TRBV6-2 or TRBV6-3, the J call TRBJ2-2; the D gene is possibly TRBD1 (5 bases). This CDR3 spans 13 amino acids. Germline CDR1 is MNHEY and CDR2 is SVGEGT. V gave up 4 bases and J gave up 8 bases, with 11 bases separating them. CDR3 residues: CASSSGHLGELFF. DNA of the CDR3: TGTGCCAGCAGTTCCGGACATCTTGGGGAGCTGTTTTTT.

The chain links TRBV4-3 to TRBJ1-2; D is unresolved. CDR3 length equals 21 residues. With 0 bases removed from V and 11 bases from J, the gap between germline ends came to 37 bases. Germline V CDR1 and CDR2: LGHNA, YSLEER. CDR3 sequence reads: CASSQDEEGDIFNYGYTRYTF. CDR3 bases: TGCGCCAGCAGCCAAGATGAAGAGGGAGACATATTTAACTATGGCTACACCCGGTACACCTTC.

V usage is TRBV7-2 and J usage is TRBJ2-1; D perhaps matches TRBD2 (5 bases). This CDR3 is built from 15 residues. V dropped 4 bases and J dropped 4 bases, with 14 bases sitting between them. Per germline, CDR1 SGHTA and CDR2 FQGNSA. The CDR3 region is CASSSDGVNYNEQFF. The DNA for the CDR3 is TGTGCCAGCAGCTCTGACGGGGTAAATTACAATGAGCAGTTCTTC. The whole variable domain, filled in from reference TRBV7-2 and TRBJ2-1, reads GAGVSQSPSNKVTEKGKDVELRCDPISGHTALYWYRQSLGQGLEFLIYFQGNSAPDKSGLPSDRFSAERTGGSVSTLTIQRTQQEDSAVYLCASSSDGVNYNEQFFGPGTRLTVL.

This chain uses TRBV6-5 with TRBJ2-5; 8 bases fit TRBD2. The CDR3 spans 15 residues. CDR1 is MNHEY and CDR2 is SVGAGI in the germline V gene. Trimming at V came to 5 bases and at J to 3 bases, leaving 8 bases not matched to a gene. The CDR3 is CASSLTSAGEETQYF. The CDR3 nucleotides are TGTGCCAGCAGTCTTACTTCAGCGGGGGAAGAGACCCAGTACTTC.

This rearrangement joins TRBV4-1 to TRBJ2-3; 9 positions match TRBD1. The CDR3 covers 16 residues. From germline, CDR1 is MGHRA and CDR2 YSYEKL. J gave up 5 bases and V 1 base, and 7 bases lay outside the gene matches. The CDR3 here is CASSQGGTGFKDTQYF. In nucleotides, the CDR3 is TGCGCCAGCAGCCAAGGAGGGACAGGGTTCAAAGATACGCAGTATTTT.

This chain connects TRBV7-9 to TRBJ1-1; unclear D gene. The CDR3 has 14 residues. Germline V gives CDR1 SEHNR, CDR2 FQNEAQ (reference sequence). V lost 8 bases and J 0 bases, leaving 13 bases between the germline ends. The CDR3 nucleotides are TGTGCCAGCTACGGTGGAGCCCTGAACACTGAAGCTTTCTTT. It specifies CASYGGALNTEAFF.

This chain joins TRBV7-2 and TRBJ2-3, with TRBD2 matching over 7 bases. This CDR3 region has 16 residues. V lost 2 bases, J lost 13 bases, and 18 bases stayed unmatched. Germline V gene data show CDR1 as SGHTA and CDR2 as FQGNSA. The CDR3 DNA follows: TGTGCCAGCAGCTTAATGGGGGGGGGAGCCCGAAGTTTGGAGTATTTT. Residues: CASSLMGGGARSLEYF.

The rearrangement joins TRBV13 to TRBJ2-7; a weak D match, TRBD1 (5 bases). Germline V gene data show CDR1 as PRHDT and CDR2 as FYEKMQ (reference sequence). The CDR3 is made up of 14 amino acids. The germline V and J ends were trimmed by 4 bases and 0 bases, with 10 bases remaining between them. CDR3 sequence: CASSSRQFSYEQYF. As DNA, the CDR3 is TGTGCCAGCAGCTCAAGACAGTTCTCCTACGAGCAGTACTTC.

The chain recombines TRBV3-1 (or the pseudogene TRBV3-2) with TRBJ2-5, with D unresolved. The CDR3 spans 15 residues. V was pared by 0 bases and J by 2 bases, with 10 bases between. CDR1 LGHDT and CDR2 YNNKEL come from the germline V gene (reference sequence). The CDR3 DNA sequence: TGTGCCAGCAGCCAAGATGAAACAGAGCAAGAGACCCAGTACTTC. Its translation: CASSQDETEQETQYF.

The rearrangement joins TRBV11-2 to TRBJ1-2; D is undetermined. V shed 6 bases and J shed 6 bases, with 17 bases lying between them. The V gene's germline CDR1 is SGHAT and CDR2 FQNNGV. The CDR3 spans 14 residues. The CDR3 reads CASSSISRRDGYTF. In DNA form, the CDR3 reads TGTGCCAGCAGTTCTATCTCCCGAAGAGATGGCTACACCTTC.

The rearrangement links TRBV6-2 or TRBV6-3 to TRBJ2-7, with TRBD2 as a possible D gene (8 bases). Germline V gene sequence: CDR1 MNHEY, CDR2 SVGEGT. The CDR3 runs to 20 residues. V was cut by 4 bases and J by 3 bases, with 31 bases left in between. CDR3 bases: TGTGCCAGCAGTTCCCGCCGTAGCGGGACCTCAGGGGGTGCGAGCTACGAGCAGTACTTC. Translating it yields CASSSRRSGTSGGASYEQYF.

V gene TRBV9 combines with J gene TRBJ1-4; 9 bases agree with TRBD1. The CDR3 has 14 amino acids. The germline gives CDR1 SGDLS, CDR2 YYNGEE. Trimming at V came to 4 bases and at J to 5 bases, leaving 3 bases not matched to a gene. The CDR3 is CASSRGQGNEKLFF. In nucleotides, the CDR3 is TGTGCCAGCAGCCGGGGACAGGGAAATGAAAAACTGTTTTTT.

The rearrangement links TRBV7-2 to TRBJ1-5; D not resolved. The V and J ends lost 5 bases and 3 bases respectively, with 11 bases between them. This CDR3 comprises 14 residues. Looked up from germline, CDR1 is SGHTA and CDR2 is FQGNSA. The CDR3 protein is CASSAGLINQPQHF. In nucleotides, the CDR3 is TGTGCCAGCAGCGCCGGACTGATCAATCAGCCCCAGCATTTT.

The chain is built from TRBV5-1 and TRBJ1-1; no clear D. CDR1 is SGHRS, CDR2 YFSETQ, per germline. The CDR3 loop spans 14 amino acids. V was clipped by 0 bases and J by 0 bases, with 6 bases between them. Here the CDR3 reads CASSLGLLNTEAFF. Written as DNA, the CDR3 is TGCGCCAGCAGCTTGGGACTGCTGAACACTGAAGCTTTCTTT.

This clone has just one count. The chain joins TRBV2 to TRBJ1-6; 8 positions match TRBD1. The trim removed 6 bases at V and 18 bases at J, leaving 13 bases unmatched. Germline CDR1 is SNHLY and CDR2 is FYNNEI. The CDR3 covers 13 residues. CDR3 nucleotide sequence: TGTGCCAGCAGCCCCTACCGACAGGGGCTGGCCCACTTT. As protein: CASSPYRQGLAHF.

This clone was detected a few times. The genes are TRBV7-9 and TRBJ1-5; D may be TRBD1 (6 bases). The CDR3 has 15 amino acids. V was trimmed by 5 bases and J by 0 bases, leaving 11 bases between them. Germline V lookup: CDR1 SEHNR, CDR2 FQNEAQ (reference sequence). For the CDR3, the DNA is TGTGCCAGCAGCCTCGGGACACTTAGCAATCAGCCCCAGCATTTT. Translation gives CASSLGTLSNQPQHF.

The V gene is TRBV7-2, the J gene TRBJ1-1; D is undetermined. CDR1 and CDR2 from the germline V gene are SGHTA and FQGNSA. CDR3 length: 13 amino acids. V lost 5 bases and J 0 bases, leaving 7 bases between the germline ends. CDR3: CASSQRMNTEAFF. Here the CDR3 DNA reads TGTGCCAGCAGCCAGCGGATGAACACTGAAGCTTTCTTT.

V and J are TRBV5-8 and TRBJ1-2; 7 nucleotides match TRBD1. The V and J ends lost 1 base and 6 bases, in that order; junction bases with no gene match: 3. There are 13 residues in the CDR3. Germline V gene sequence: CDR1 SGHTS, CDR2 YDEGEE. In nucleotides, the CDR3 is TGTGCCAGCAGCTTGCGGCAGGGGGATGGCTACACCTTC. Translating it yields CASSLRQGDGYTF.

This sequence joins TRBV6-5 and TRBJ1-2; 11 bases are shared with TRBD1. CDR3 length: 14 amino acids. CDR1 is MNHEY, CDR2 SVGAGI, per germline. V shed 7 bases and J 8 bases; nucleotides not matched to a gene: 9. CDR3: CASTRTGGAGGYTF. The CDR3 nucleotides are TGTGCCAGCACCCGGACAGGGGGCGCAGGGGGCTACACCTTC.

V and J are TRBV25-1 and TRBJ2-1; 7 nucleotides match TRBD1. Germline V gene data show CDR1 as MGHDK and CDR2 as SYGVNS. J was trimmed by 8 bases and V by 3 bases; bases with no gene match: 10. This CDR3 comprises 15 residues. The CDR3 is CASSDPGTALYEQFF. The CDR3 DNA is TGTGCCAGCAGTGACCCCGGGACAGCTCTTTATGAGCAGTTCTTC. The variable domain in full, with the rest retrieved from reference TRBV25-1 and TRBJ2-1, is EADIYQTPRYLVIGTGKKITLECSQTMGHDKMYWYQQDPGMELHLIHYSYGVNSTEKGDLSSESTVSRIRTEHFPLTLESARPSHTSQYLCASSDPGTALYEQFFGPGTRLTVL.

The CDR3, as DNA: TGTGCCAGCTCACCATCGCGGGGGGGCACTCCGAACACCGGGGAGCTGTTTTTT. Its translation is CASSPSRGGTPNTGELFF. This sequence joins TRBV18 and TRBJ2-2; 9 positions agree with TRBD2. Germline V lookup: CDR1 KGHSH, CDR2 LQKENI. The CDR3 sequence is 18 residues long. Losses at the gene ends were 2 bases for V and 0 bases for J; bases not matched to a gene: 7.

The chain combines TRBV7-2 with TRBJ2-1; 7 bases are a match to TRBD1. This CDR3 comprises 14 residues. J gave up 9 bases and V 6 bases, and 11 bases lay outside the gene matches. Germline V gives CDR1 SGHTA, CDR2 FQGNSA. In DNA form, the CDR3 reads TGTGCCAGCAGACCTAAGACAGGGCTGGGTGAGCAGTTCTTC. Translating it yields CASRPKTGLGEQFF.

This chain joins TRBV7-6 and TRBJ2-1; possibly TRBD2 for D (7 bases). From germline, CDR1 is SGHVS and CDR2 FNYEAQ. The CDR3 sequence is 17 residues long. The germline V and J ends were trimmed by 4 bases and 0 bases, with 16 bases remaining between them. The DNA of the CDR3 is TGTGCCAGCAGCTCTATGTCCGGGGGGCCCTCCTACAATGAGCAGTTCTTC. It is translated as CASSSMSGGPSYNEQFF. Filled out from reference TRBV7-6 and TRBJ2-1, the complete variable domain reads GAGVSQSPRYKVTKRGQDVALRCDPISGHVSLYWYRQALGQGPEFLTYFNYEAQQDKSGLPNDRFSAERPEGSISTLTIQRTEQRDSAMYRCASSSMSGGPSYNEQFFGPGTRLTVL.

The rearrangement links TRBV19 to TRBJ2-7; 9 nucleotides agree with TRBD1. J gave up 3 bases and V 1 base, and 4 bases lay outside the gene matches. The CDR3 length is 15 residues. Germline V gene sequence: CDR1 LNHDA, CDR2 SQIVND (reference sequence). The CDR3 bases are TGTGCCAGTAGTATAGTGGGACAGGGAAGCTACGAGCAGTACTTC. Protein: CASSIVGQGSYEQYF.